Sequencing of this T cell receptor beta chain was carried out in a study of T cells after yellow fever vaccination. Findings and limits, study-wide: Compared with primary, the secondary response was weaker and peaked at day 5, not 15. Post-booster repertoires again held most primary-vaccination clones (roughly 95% CD4, over 80% CD8).

This CDR3 spans 12 amino acids. V gave up 4 bases and J gave up 8 bases, with 9 bases separating them. Germline CDR1 and CDR2: SGHRS and YFSETQ. Universal primer sites and UMIs were introduced during 5'RACE template-switching synthesis of TCR cDNA. TCRdb reprocessed the 5' RACE reads via MiXCR and lists one record per CDR3 protein. This sample has around 320,000 distinct CDR3 sequences, with approximately 4.5% found just once. This clonotype has ten or more counts. As yet, its antigen is unknown. Specimen: PBMCs, collected 15 days after the yellow fever booster vaccination. The chain links TRBV5-1 to TRBJ1-4; D perhaps matches TRBD1 (6 bases). The origin of this receptor is a man aged 18-30 years who received the YFV17D yellow fever vaccine. The CDR3 is CASSQGTEKLFF. The DNA of the CDR3 is TGCGCCAGCAGCCAGGGGACGGAAAAACTGTTTTTT.